The next 19 T cell receptor beta chains were all read from a single sample in a study of control samples from healthy donors and cancer patients. Measured with immunoSEQ multiplex PCR; TCRdb has only the in-frame clones, and not every one. The sample shows tens of thousands of clones, just over 70% of them seen only once. What was sequenced was formalin-fixed, paraffin-embedded tissue. The receptors shown here come from a male donor with melanoma.

This chain joins TRBV7-3 and TRBJ2-1, with 7 bases that match TRBD2. Germline CDR1 and CDR2: SGHTA and FQGTGA. This CDR3 spans 13 amino acids. Losses at the gene ends were 3 bases for V and 9 bases for J; bases not matched to a gene: 5. CDR3 sequence (DNA): TGTGCCAGCAGCTTTACTGGGGAGGGTGAGCAGTTCTTC. It yields the protein CASSFTGEGEQFF.

The chain combines TRBV28 with TRBJ2-4; D not certain. Trimming removed 2 bases from V and 2 bases from J, with 10 bases in between. CDR1 is MDHEN, CDR2 SYDVKM, per germline. CDR3 length: 15 amino acids. The CDR3 DNA follows: TGTGCCAGCAGTTTAACCCGAGGCTCCAAAAACATTCAGTACTTC. It is translated as CASSLTRGSKNIQYF. Full variable domain (remainder filled in from reference TRBV28 and TRBJ2-4): DVKVTQSSRYLVKRTGEKVFLECVQDMDHENMFWYRQDPGLGLRLIYFSYDVKMKEKGDIPEGYSVSREKKERFSLILESASTNQTSMYLCASSLTRGSKNIQYFGAGTRLSVL.

This clone is classed as medium-sized (0.01 to 0.1%). The CDR3 loop is CASSLMSGPGTQYF. CDR3 nucleotide sequence: TGTGCCAGCAGCTTAATGAGCGGTCCGGGGACCCAGTACTTC. V and J are TRBV7-2 and TRBJ2-5, with a tentative D call TRBD2 (5 bases). This CDR3 spans 14 amino acids. The germline V gene has CDR1 SGHTA and CDR2 FQGNSA. Trimming took off 2 bases at V and 7 bases at J, with 14 bases between the two ends.

This chain links TRBV19 with TRBJ1-5, with 10 bases fitting TRBD1. The J segment lost 7 bases and the V segment lost 9 bases, leaving 9 bases of the junction unmatched. Germline CDR1 reads LNHDA; CDR2 reads SQIVND (reference sequence). CDR3 length: 14 amino acids. For the CDR3, the DNA is TGTGCCAGCCAGACAGGGGGCTTTCCACAGCCCCAGCATTTT. Protein product: CASQTGGFPQPQHF.

The chain has TRBV2 and TRBJ1-5; 11 bases match TRBD1. Germline CDR1 SNHLY, CDR2 FYNNEI. Germline trimming cut 6 bases from V and 7 bases from J; bases unmatched to any gene: 11. The length of the CDR3 is 16 residues. CDR3 region: CASSLRTGGGRQPQHF. CDR3 bases: TGTGCCAGCAGCCTTAGGACAGGGGGCGGAAGGCAGCCCCAGCATTTT.

The rearrangement joins TRBV2 to TRBJ1-3; D uncertain. The germline CDR1 and CDR2 sequences are SNHLY and FYNNEI. CDR3 length: 14 amino acids. Trimming took off 4 bases at V and 0 bases at J, with 7 bases between the two ends. This CDR3 is CASSADFSGNTIYF. In DNA form, the CDR3 reads TGTGCCAGCAGTGCCGACTTCTCTGGAAACACCATATATTTT. The full variable domain, its missing parts supplied by reference TRBV2 and TRBJ1-3, is EPEVTQTPSHQVTQMGQEVILRCVPISNHLYFYWYRQILGQKVEFLVSFYNNEISEKSEIFDDQFSVERPDGSNFTLKIRSTKLEDSAMYFCASSADFSGNTIYFGEGSWLTVV.

The rearrangement joins TRBV7-2 to TRBJ2-7, with 7 positions matching TRBD1. CDR3 length: 14 amino acids. Trimming removed 5 bases from V and 3 bases from J; junction bases left unmatched: 7. CDR1 is SGHTA and CDR2 is FQGNSA in the germline V gene. CDR3 in DNA: TGTGCCAGCAGCGCCGGACAGGCAGGCTACGAGCAGTACTTC. Its translation: CASSAGQAGYEQYF.

This clone occurred once. The rearrangement links TRBV27 to TRBJ2-7; 7 positions agree with TRBD1. Unmatched junction bases numbered 4, after V lost 3 bases and J lost 2 bases. There are 14 residues in the CDR3. CDR1 MNHEY and CDR2 SMNVEV come from the germline V gene (reference sequence). In nucleotides, the CDR3 is TGTGCCAGCAGTTTTCTAGGGGGCACCTACGAGCAGTACTTC. Translated, it gives CASSFLGGTYEQYF.

The V and J genes are TRBV28 and TRBJ2-5; 9 positions agree with TRBD1. The germline CDR1 and CDR2 sequences are MDHEN and SYDVKM. The CDR3 runs to 15 residues. V dropped 4 bases and J dropped 5; count of bases not matched to a gene: 8. CDR3 DNA sequence: TGTGCCAGCAGTTCCCCGGGACAGGGCAGCGAGACCCAGTACTTC. Residues: CASSSPGQGSETQYF.

The table lists this clone with a few counts. This same CDR3 is encoded by further DNA sequences in the sample. This chain links TRBV4-1 with TRBJ2-1, with D possibly TRBD2 on 5 matching bases. V shed 4 bases and J shed 6 bases, with 13 bases lying between them. The germline V gene has CDR1 MGHRA and CDR2 YSYEKL. The CDR3 spans 14 residues. CDR3 sequence reads: CASSLGLGSNEQFF. The DNA of the CDR3 is TGCGCCAGCAGCCTTGGACTGGGGAGCAATGAGCAGTTCTTC.

This rearrangement joins TRBV18 to TRBJ1-1, with D maybe TRBD1 (6 bases). This CDR3 is built from 15 residues. Germline V gives CDR1 KGHSH, CDR2 LQKENI. The V gene lost 4 bases and the J gene lost 3 bases, with 15 bases spanning the gap. The CDR3 DNA reads as TGTGCCAGCTCACAACTACAGGGTTCGGACACTGAAGCTTTCTTT. Protein: CASSQLQGSDTEAFF.

This clone was recorded a few times. The chain joins TRBV11-2 to TRBJ2-1; 10 bases match TRBD2. The V gene end was trimmed by 1 base and the J gene end by 8 bases; junction bases not matched to a gene: 8. The germline gives CDR1 SGHAT, CDR2 FQNNGV. The CDR3 length is 16 residues. The DNA of the CDR3 is TGTGCCAGCAGCTTAGGGGTTAGCGGGAGGATCGATGAGCAGTTCTTC. Protein sequence: CASSLGVSGRIDEQFF.

This chain uses TRBV7-2 with TRBJ1-1, with no clear D. The germline gives CDR1 SGHTA, CDR2 FQGNSA. The CDR3 extends over 13 amino acids. Trimming cost V 2 bases and J 4 bases, with 8 bases left between them. This chain's CDR3 is CASSLILGTEAFF. In DNA form, the CDR3 reads TGTGCCAGCAGCTTAATTCTGGGCACTGAAGCTTTCTTT.

CDR3 nucleotide sequence: TGTGCCTGGAGTGTACGGCGGGAGGCCTACGAGCAGTACTTC. Its protein is CAWSVRREAYEQYF. V and J are TRBV30 and TRBJ2-7, with 8 positions matching TRBD2. The trim removed 0 bases at V and 2 bases at J, leaving 3 bases unmatched. The germline V gene has CDR1 GTSNPN and CDR2 SVGIG (reference sequence). CDR3 size: 14 residues.

This clone occurred a few times. The genes are TRBV9 and TRBJ2-2, with no clear D. V was clipped by 3 bases and J by 7 bases, with 13 bases between them. This CDR3 region has 14 residues. Germline V gene lookup returns CDR1 SGDLS and CDR2 YYNGEE. The CDR3 spells CASSGETDVGELFF. As DNA, the CDR3 is TGTGCCAGCAGCGGCGAAACAGACGTCGGGGAGCTGTTTTTT. The full variable domain, completed using reference TRBV9 and TRBJ2-2, is DSGVTQTPKHLITATGQRVTLRCSPRSGDLSVYWYQQSLDQGLQFLIQYYNGEERAKGNILERFSAQQFPDLHSELNLSSLELGDSALYFCASSGETDVGELFFGEGSRLTVL.

This chain links TRBV6-5 with TRBJ2-7; D not resolved. The V end was cut by 6 bases, the J end by 0 bases, with 12 bases between. From germline, CDR1 is MNHEY and CDR2 SVGAGI. This CDR3 spans 14 amino acids. CDR3 sequence reads: CASRQMASSYEQYF. The CDR3 DNA follows: TGTGCCAGCAGACAGATGGCCAGCTCCTACGAGCAGTACTTC.

V is TRBV5-1 and J is TRBJ1-4; no clear D. The V end lost 4 bases, the J end lost 0 bases, and 10 bases lay between the germline ends. Germline assignment: CDR1 SGHRS and CDR2 YFSETQ. This CDR3 has 15 residues. The CDR3 here is CASSPMPTTNEKLFF. The CDR3 DNA sequence: TGCGCCAGCAGCCCTATGCCAACAACTAATGAAAAACTGTTTTTT.

The chain recombines TRBV9 with TRBJ2-5; D may correspond to TRBD1 or TRBD2 (5 bases each). Germline V gene lookup returns CDR1 SGDLS and CDR2 YYNGEE. The CDR3 runs 15 residues. The V end lost 0 bases, the J end lost 5 bases, and 14 bases lay between the germline ends. The CDR3 region is CASSVAAREGETQYF. In DNA, the CDR3 is TGTGCCAGCAGCGTAGCGGCACGTGAGGGGGAGACCCAGTACTTC.

The CDR3 coding sequence is TGTGCCAGCAGTTTGGATAGAGGGAATCAGCCCCAGCATTTT. Amino acid sequence: CASSLDRGNQPQHF. The chain uses TRBV28 and TRBJ1-5; no clear D. CDR3 length: 14 residues. CDR1 is MDHEN and CDR2 is SYDVKM in the germline V gene. V was trimmed by 3 bases and J by 4 bases, leaving 10 bases between them. Based on the CDR3 plus reference TRBV28 and TRBJ1-5, the full variable domain is DVKVTQSSRYLVKRTGEKVFLECVQDMDHENMFWYRQDPGLGLRLIYFSYDVKMKEKGDIPEGYSVSREKKERFSLILESASTNQTSMYLCASSLDRGNQPQHFGDGTRLSIL.